Below, 3 T cell receptor beta chains from the same sample are listed, as sequenced in a study of T-cell reconstitution after alpha-beta-depleted transplantation in children. Unique molecular identifiers tagged the TCRbeta library. TCRdb fed the PCR reads into MiXCR, producing one record per CDR3 protein. The repertoire includes 500,000 to 750,000 distinct CDR3 sequences, 13% of them detected once, and around 2.2% sits in the top ten. The sequencing here drew on PBMCs, mostly from graft donor cells, taken 360 days after TCRalphabeta/CD19-depleted stem cell transplant. These receptors were taken from a male patient younger than 18 who had a stem cell transplant for acute myeloid leukemia, so the T cells may come from the graft donor.

This clonotype has ten or more counts. V gene TRBV27 combines with J gene TRBJ2-7; D might be TRBD2 (5 bases). CDR1 is MNHEY, CDR2 SMNVEV, per germline (reference sequence). CDR3 length equals 15 residues. Trimming left V 3 bases short and J 3 bases short, with 15 bases between. CDR3 amino acids: CASSFGGRGGYEQYF. In nucleotides, the CDR3 is TGTGCCAGCAGTTTCGGTGGGAGAGGAGGCTACGAGCAGTACTTC.

This sequence joins TRBV5-6 and TRBJ2-7; no clear D gene. Germline CDR1 reads SGHDT; CDR2 reads YYEEEE. The CDR3 is 15 amino acids. V shed 1 base and J shed 1 base, with 12 bases lying between them. For the CDR3, the DNA is TGTGCCAGCAGCTTGCAAGGTATCCTTTCCTACGAGCAGTACTTC. This codes for CASSLQGILSYEQYF.

This clonotype was recorded many times. The chain has TRBV12-3 or TRBV12-4 and TRBJ1-4; 7 bases align to TRBD1. The CDR3 loop spans 15 amino acids. The V segment lost 4 bases and the J segment 4 bases; nucleotides outside the gene matches: 6. CDR3 residues: CASSSPTGINEKLFF. The CDR3 DNA is TGTGCCAGCAGTTCCCCGACAGGGATTAATGAAAAACTGTTTTTT.